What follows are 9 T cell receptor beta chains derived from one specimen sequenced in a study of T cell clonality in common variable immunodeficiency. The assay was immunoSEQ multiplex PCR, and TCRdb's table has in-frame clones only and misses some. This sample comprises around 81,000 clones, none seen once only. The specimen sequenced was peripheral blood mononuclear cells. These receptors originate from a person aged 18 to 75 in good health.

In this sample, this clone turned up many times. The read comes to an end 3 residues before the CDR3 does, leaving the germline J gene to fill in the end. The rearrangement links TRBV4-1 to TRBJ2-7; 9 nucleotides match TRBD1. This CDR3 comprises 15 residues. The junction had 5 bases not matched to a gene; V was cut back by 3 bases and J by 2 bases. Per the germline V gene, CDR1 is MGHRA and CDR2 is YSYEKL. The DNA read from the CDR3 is TGCGCCAGCAGCCAGGGACAGGGCGAAACCTACGAG. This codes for CASSQGQGETYE. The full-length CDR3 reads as CASSQGQGETYEQYF.

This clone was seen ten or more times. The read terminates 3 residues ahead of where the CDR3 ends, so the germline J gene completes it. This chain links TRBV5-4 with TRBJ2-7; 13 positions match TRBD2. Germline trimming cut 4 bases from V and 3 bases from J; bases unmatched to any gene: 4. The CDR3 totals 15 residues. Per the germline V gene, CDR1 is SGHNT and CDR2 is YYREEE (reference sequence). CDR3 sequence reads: CASSPRTSGSYEQYF. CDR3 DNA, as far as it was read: TGTGCCAGCAGCCCACGGACTAGCGGGAGCTACGAG.

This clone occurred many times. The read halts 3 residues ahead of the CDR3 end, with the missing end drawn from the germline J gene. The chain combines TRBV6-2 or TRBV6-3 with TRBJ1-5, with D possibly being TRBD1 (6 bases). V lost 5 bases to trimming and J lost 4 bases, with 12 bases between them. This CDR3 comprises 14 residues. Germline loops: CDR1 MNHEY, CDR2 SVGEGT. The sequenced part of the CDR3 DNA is TGTGCCAGCAGTCTACAGGGAGGGAATCAGCCC. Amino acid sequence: CASSLQGGNQP. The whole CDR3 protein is CASSLQGGNQPQHF.

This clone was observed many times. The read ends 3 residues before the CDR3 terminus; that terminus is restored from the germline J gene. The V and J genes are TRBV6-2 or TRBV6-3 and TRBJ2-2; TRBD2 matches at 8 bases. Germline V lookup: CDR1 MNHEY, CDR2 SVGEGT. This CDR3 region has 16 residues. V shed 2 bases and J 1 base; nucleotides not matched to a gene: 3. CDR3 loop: CASSYRLAGNTGELFF. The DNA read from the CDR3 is TGTGCCAGCAGTTACCGGCTAGCGGGGAACACCGGGGAG.

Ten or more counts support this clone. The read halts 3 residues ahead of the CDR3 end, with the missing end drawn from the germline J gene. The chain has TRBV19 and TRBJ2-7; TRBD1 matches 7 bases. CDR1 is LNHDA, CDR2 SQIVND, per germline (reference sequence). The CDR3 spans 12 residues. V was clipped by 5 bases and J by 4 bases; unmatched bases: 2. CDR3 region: CASSQTGYEQYF. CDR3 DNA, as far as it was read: TGTGCCAGTAGTCAGACAGGGTACGAG. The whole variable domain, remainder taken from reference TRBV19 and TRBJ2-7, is DGGITQSPKYLFRKEGQNVTLSCEQNLNHDAMYWYRQDPGQGLRLIYYSQIVNDFQKGDIAEGYSVSREKKESFPLTVTSAQKNPTAFYLCASSQTGYEQYFGPGTRLTVT.

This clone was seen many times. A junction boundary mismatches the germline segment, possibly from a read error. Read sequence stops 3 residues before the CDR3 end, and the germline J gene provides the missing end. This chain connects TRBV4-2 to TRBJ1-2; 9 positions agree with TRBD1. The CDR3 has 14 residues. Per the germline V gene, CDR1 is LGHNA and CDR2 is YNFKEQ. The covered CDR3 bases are TGCGCCAGCAGCCAGGACAGGGGATCCTTTGGC. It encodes CASSQDRGSFG. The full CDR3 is CASSQDRGSFGYTF.

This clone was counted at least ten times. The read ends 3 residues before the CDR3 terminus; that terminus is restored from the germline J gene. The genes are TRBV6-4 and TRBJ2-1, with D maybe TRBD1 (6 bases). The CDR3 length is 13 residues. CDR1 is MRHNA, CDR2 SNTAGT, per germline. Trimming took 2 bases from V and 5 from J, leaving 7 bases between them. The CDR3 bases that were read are TGTGCCAGCAGTGACCGGGACAACAATGAG. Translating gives CASSDRDNNE. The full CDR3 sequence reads CASSDRDNNEQFF.

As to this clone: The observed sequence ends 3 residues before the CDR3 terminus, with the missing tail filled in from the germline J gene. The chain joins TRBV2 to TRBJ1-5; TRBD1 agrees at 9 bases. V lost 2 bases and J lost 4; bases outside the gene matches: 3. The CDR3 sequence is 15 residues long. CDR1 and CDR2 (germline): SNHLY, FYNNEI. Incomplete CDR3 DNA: TGTGCCAGCAGTGAACGGGGGACAGGGAATCAGCCC. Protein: CASSERGTGNQP. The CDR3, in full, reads CASSERGTGNQPQHF. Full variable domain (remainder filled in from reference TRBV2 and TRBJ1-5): EPEVTQTPSHQVTQMGQEVILRCVPISNHLYFYWYRQILGQKVEFLVSFYNNEISEKSEIFDDQFSVERPDGSNFTLKIRSTKLEDSAMYFCASSERGTGNQPQHFGDGTRLSIL.

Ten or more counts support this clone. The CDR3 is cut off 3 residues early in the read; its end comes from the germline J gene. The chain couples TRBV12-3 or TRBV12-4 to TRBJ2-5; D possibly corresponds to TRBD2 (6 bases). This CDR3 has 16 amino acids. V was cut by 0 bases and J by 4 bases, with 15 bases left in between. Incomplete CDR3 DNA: TGTGCCAGCAGTTTAGCTGGCGGGGCGCTTCGAGAGACC. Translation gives CASSLAGGALRET. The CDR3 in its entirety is CASSLAGGALRETQYF.